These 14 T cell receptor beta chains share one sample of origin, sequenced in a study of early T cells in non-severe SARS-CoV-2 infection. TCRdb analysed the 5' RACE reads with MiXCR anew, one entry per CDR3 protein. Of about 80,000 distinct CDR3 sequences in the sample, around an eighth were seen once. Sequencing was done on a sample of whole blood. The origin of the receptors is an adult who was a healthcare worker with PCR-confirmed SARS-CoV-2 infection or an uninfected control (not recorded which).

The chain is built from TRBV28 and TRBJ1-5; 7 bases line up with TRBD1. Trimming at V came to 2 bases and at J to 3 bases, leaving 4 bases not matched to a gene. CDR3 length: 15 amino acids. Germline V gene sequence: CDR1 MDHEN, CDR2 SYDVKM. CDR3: CASSLRGGFNQPQHF. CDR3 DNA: TGTGCCAGCAGTTTACGAGGGGGCTTCAATCAGCCCCAGCATTTT.

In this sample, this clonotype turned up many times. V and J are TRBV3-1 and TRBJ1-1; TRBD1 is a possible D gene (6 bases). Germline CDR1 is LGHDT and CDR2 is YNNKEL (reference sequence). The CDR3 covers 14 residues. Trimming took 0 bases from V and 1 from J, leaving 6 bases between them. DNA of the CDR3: TGTGCCAGCAGCCAAGACAGGGGGAACACTGAAGCTTTCTTT. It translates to CASSQDRGNTEAFF.

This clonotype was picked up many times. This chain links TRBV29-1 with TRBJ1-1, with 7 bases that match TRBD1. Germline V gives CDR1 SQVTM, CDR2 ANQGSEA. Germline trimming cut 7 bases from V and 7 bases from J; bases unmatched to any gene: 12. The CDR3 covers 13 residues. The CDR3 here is CSGIQGVTFEAFF. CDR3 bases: TGCAGCGGAATCCAGGGGGTGACCTTTGAAGCTTTCTTT. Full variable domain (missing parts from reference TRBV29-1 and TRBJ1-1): SAVISQKPSRDICQRGTSLTIQCQVDSQVTMMFWYRQQPGQSLTLIATANQGSEATYESGFVIDKFPISRPNLTFSTLTVSNMSPEDSSIYLCSGIQGVTFEAFFGQGTRLTVV.

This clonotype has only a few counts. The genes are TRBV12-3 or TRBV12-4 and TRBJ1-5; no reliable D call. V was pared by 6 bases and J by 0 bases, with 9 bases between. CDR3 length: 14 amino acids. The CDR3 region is CASSGTNSNQPQHF. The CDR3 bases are TGTGCCAGCAGCGGAACGAATAGCAATCAGCCCCAGCATTTT.

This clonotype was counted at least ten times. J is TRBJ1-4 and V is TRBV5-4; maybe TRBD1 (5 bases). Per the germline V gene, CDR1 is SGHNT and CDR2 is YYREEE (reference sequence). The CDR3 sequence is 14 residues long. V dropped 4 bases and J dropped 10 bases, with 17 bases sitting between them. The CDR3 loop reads CASSAGMAMGKLFF. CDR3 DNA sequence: TGTGCCAGCAGCGCAGGGATGGCTATGGGAAAACTGTTTTTT.

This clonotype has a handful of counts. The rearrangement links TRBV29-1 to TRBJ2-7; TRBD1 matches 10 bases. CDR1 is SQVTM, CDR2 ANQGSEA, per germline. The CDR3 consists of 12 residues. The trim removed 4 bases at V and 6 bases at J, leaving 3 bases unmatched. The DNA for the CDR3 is TGCAGCGTTGCAGGACAGGGGGGCGAGCAGTACTTC. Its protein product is CSVAGQGGEQYF.

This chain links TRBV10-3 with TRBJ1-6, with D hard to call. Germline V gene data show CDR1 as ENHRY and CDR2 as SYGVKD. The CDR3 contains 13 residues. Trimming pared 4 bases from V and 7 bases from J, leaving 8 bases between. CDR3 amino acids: CAISGAANSPLHF. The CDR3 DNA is TGTGCCATCAGTGGGGCAGCCAATTCACCCCTCCACTTT.

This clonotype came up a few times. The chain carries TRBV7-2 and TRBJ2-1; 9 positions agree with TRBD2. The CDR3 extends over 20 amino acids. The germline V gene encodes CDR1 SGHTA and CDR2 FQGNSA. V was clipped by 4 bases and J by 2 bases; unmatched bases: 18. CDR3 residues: CASSSPRMSSGVLTYNEQFF. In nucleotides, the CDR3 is TGTGCCAGCAGCTCCCCTCGCATGTCTAGCGGGGTCCTAACCTACAATGAGCAGTTCTTC.

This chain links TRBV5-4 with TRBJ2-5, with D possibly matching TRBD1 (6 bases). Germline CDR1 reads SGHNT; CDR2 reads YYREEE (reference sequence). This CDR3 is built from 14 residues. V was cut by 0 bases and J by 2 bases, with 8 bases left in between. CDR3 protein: CASSLVGAQETQYF. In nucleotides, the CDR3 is TGTGCCAGCAGCTTGGTGGGGGCGCAAGAGACCCAGTACTTC.

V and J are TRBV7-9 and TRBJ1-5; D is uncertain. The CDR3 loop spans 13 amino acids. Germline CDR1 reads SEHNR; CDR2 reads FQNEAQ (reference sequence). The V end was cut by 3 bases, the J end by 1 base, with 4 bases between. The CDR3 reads CASSFSSNQPQHF. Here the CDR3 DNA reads TGTGCCAGCAGCTTTAGCAGCAATCAGCCCCAGCATTTT.

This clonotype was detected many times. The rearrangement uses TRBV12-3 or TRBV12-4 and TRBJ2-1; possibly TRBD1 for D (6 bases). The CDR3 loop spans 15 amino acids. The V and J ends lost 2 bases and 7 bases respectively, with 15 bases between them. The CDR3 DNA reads TGTGCCAGCAGTTTAATGGGGCAGGGGCGTAATGAGCAGTTCTTC. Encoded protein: CASSLMGQGRNEQFF.

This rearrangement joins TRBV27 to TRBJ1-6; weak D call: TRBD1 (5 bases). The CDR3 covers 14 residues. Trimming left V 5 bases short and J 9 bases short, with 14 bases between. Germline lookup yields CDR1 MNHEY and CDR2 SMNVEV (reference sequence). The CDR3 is CASSEGRWGSPLHF. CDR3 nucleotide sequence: TGTGCCAGCAGTGAGGGGAGGTGGGGTTCACCCCTCCACTTT.

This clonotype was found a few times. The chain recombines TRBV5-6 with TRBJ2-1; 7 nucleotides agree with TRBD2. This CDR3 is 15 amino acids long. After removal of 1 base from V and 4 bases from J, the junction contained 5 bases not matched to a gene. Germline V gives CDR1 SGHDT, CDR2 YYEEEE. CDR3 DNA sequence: TGTGCCAGCAGCTTGTCCCTAGCGGAATACAATGAGCAGTTCTTC. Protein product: CASSLSLAEYNEQFF.

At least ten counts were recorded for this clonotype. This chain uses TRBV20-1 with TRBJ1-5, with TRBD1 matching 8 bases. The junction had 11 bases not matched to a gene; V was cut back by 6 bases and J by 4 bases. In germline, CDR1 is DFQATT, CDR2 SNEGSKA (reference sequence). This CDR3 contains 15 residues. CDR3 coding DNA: TGCAGTGCAATCAATCCAAGACAGGGGAATCAGCCCCAGCATTTT. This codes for CSAINPRQGNQPQHF.